This T cell receptor (beta chain) emerged from a study of identical twins. This clonotype has only a few counts. Looked up from germline, CDR1 is MNHEY and CDR2 is SMNVEV (reference sequence). The ends lost 7 bases at V and 5 bases at J; junction bases unmatched: 1. The CDR3 is 12 amino acids. Through template switching, a universal primer site was introduced, and the cDNA contained unique molecular identifiers. TCRdb used MiXCR to reprocess the 5' RACE reads, holding one entry per CDR3 protein. Among roughly 690,000 distinct CDR3 sequences listed, roughly 20% were seen once. These same data were also listed under a study on T cells expressing NK-cell markers.

The rearrangement links TRBV27 to TRBJ2-1; 8 nucleotides agree with TRBD2. The sequence came from a woman aged 18-35 years in good health. The sequencing input was PBMCs. DNA of the CDR3: TGTGCCAGCACGACTAGCGACAATGAGCAGTTCTTC. It is translated as CASTTSDNEQFF.